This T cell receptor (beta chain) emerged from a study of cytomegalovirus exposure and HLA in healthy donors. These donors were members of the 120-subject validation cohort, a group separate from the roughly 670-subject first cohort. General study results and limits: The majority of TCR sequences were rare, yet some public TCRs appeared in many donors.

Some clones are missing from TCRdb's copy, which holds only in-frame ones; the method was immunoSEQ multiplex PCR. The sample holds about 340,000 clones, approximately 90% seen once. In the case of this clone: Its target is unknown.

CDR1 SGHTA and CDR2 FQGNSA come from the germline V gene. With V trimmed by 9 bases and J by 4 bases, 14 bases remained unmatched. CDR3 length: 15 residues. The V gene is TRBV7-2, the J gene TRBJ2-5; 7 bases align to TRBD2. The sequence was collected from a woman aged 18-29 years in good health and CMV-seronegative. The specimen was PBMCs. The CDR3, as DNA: TGTGCCAGTAGAGGAGCGGGATTCAGGGCAGAGACCCAGTACTTC. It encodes CASRGAGFRAETQYF.